The T cell receptor (beta chain) under discussion was sequenced for a study of cytomegalovirus exposure and HLA in healthy donors. Study-wide results and caveats: The study assumed roughly uniform donor sequencing depth for presence/absence analyses. An analysis that was carried out later associated 15,000 to 20,000 TCR beta sequences with HLA alleles at 0.05 false discovery rate.

PCR used 60 Vbeta primers and 13 Jbeta primers. Clones were sequenced by immunoSEQ multiplex PCR, and TCRdb holds only the in-frame ones, with some missing. The data contain about 190,000 clones, around 81% of them singletons. Details on this clone: Its antigen is as yet unknown.

Germline CDR1 and CDR2: SGHRS and YFSETQ. This CDR3 has 13 residues. Trimming cost V 0 bases and J 3 bases, with 6 bases left between them. The chain uses TRBV5-1 and TRBJ2-5; D is unclear. This receptor was obtained from a woman aged 45-65 years in good health and CMV-seropositive. Sequencing used PBMCs. The DNA of the CDR3 is TGCGCCAGCAGCTTGGCCCGGGAAGAGACCCAGTACTTC. Protein sequence: CASSLAREETQYF.